One sample yielded the 24 T cell receptor beta chains listed below, sequenced in a study of technical replicates of blood from several donors (dated by TCRdb to about 2017). Libraries came from the immunoSEQ multiplex PCR assay. The source is immuneACCESS, and TCRdb retained only in-frame sequences with V and J called. Part of the clones is not carried over; for the studies checked, unresolved V genes explain less than half of this, and the remainder is unexplained. This sample comprises 80,000 to 100,000 clones, about 96% of them detected only once. The top ten clonotypes cover more than 0.2% of the sample. Sequencing was carried out using T cells isolated from PBMCs. The receptors derive from a human donor in good health.

The V and J genes are TRBV7-9 and TRBJ2-7, with D tentatively TRBD1 (6 bases). The germline V gene encodes CDR1 SEHNR and CDR2 FQNEAQ (reference sequence). The CDR3 runs 14 residues. V lost 5 bases and J lost 3, with 14 bases in between. CDR3: CASSPPGQIYEQYF. The CDR3 DNA is TGTGCCAGCAGCCCACCGGGACAAATCTACGAGCAGTACTTC. The full variable domain, completed using reference TRBV7-9 and TRBJ2-7, is DTGVSQNPRHKITKRGQNVTFRCDPISEHNRLYWYRQTLGQGPEFLTYFQNEAQLEKSRLLSDRFSAERPKGSFSTLEIQRTEQGDSAMYLCASSPPGQIYEQYFGPGTRLTVT.

The V and J genes are TRBV28 and TRBJ2-3; 10 nucleotides align to TRBD1. CDR3 size: 22 residues. CDR1 and CDR2 (germline): MDHEN, SYDVKM. Germline trimming cut 5 bases from V and 2 bases from J; bases unmatched to any gene: 25. CDR3 nucleotide sequence: TGTGCCAGCAGTCAGCCGAGGTCCCGGGACAGGGGACCTGGGGGATCCACAGATACGCAGTATTTT. Amino acid sequence: CASSQPRSRDRGPGGSTDTQYF.

This rearrangement joins TRBV14 to TRBJ2-7; 8 positions match TRBD2. Unmatched junction bases numbered 7, after V lost 5 bases and J lost 1 base. Looked up from germline, CDR1 is SGHDN and CDR2 is FVKESK. This CDR3 spans 15 amino acids. CDR3 coding DNA: TGTGCCAGCAGCGGGAGCGGGAGTCTTTCCTACGAGCAGTACTTC. The encoded protein is CASSGSGSLSYEQYF.

This chain joins TRBV5-1 and TRBJ2-7, with D possibly TRBD2 on 5 matching bases. The CDR3 consists of 14 residues. Germline CDR1 SGHRS, CDR2 YFSETQ. V lost 0 bases and J 3 bases, leaving 10 bases between the germline ends. The CDR3 sequence: CASSLEVGVYEQYF. In DNA form, the CDR3 reads TGCGCCAGCAGCTTGGAGGTCGGGGTCTACGAGCAGTACTTC.

This clone has only one observation. The chain carries TRBV11-3 and TRBJ1-1, with 7 bases fitting TRBD1. CDR3 length: 14 residues. Germline assignment: CDR1 SGHNT and CDR2 YENEEA. J lost 2 bases, V lost 5 bases, and 5 bases had no gene match. The CDR3 sequence is CASSPGGINTEAFF. CDR3 sequence (DNA): TGTGCCAGCAGCCCAGGGGGGATCAACACTGAAGCTTTCTTT.

This clone was seen more than once but under ten times. The CDR3: CSVRRGNEAFF. CDR3 in DNA: TGCAGCGTCCGAAGAGGGAATGAAGCTTTCTTT. V and J are TRBV29-1 and TRBJ1-1; unclear D gene. The CDR3 is 11 residues long. Germline V lookup: CDR1 SQVTM, CDR2 ANQGSEA. Trimming took off 6 bases at V and 7 bases at J, with 12 bases between the two ends.

This clone was picked up one time. The rearrangement links TRBV7-6 to TRBJ2-1; 10 positions agree with TRBD2. The CDR3 spans 16 residues. With 4 bases clipped from V and 2 bases from J, the junction kept 5 bases outside the gene matches. The V gene's germline CDR1 is SGHVS and CDR2 FNYEAQ. DNA of the CDR3: TGTGCCAGCAGCTCCAGCGGGGGGGCCGCCTACAATGAGCAGTTCTTC. It is translated as CASSSSGGAAYNEQFF. Using reference TRBV7-6 and TRBJ2-1 for the parts outside the CDR3, the full variable domain is GAGVSQSPRYKVTKRGQDVALRCDPISGHVSLYWYRQALGQGPEFLTYFNYEAQQDKSGLPNDRFSAERPEGSISTLTIQRTEQRDSAMYRCASSSSGGAAYNEQFFGPGTRLTVL.

The chain couples TRBV4-1 to TRBJ2-5; TRBD2 aligns across 9 bases. Germline CDR1 reads MGHRA; CDR2 reads YSYEKL. Trimming at V came to 0 bases and at J to 2 bases, leaving 4 bases not matched to a gene. The CDR3 contains 16 residues. CDR3 nucleotides: TGCGCCAGCAGCCAAGATTTCCTAGCGGGGCAAGAGACCCAGTACTTC. Its translation is CASSQDFLAGQETQYF.

This chain uses TRBV6-1 with TRBJ2-7; 8 nucleotides agree with TRBD2. Germline CDR1 is MNHNS and CDR2 is SASEGT. The CDR3 length is 13 residues. V dropped 11 bases and J dropped 0; count of bases not matched to a gene: 6. This CDR3 reads CAARGVSSYEQYF. Written as DNA, the CDR3 is TGTGCCGCGCGGGGGGTGAGCTCCTACGAGCAGTACTTC.

V gene TRBV7-9 combines with J gene TRBJ1-3; 11 bases are shared with TRBD1. The germline gives CDR1 SEHNR, CDR2 FQNEAQ (reference sequence). This CDR3 comprises 16 residues. The junction had 6 bases not matched to a gene; V was cut back by 3 bases and J by 5 bases. CDR3 amino acids: CASSFLDRGPRNTIYF. CDR3 DNA sequence: TGTGCCAGCAGCTTCCTGGACAGGGGGCCGAGAAACACCATATATTTT.

The chain couples TRBV5-1 to TRBJ2-3, with TRBD2 matching over 7 bases. Germline CDR1 SGHRS, CDR2 YFSETQ. CDR3 length: 17 amino acids. V trimming: 0 bases; J trimming: 0 bases; junction bases outside the gene matches: 7. The CDR3 bases are TGCGCCAGCAGCTTGGCCTGGACTAGGCCGAGCACAGATACGCAGTATTTT. Protein product: CASSLAWTRPSTDTQYF.

This clone has just one count. The V gene is TRBV28, the J gene TRBJ1-1, with TRBD1 matching 9 bases. The junction had 15 bases not matched to a gene; V was cut back by 5 bases and J by 5 bases. Per germline, CDR1 MDHEN and CDR2 SYDVKM. This CDR3 has 17 residues. In DNA form, the CDR3 reads TGTGCCAGCAGTCCCTCACCGGCCGACAGGGGGAGAACTGAAGCTTTCTTT. As protein: CASSPSPADRGRTEAFF. Drawing the rest from reference TRBV28 and TRBJ1-1, the complete variable domain is DVKVTQSSRYLVKRTGEKVFLECVQDMDHENMFWYRQDPGLGLRLIYFSYDVKMKEKGDIPEGYSVSREKKERFSLILESASTNQTSMYLCASSPSPADRGRTEAFFGQGTRLTVV.

V is TRBV9 and J is TRBJ1-1; D perhaps matches TRBD1 (6 bases). Trimming left V 3 bases short and J 0 bases short, with 9 bases between. Germline assignment: CDR1 SGDLS and CDR2 YYNGEE. The CDR3 sequence is 14 residues long. CDR3 sequence (DNA): TGTGCCAGCAGCGCCGGGACAATGAACACTGAAGCTTTCTTT. Translated: CASSAGTMNTEAFF.

The V and J genes are TRBV5-1 and TRBJ1-1, with 8 bases that match TRBD1. This CDR3 is 15 amino acids long. Losses at the gene ends were 3 bases for V and 6 bases for J; bases not matched to a gene: 10. Germline V CDR1 and CDR2: SGHRS, YFSETQ. The CDR3 here is CASSSHSQGVAEAFF. CDR3 in DNA: TGCGCCAGCAGCTCCCATTCACAGGGGGTCGCTGAAGCTTTCTTT.

This chain uses TRBV5-1 with TRBJ2-7, with 10 bases identical to TRBD1. The CDR3 is 17 amino acids. Germline loops: CDR1 SGHRS, CDR2 YFSETQ. V shed 0 bases, J shed 3 bases, and the junction held 9 bases outside the gene matches. The CDR3 DNA reads TGCGCCAGCAGCTTGGTAGGGACAGGGGAAGGTCGCTACGAGCAGTACTTC. Amino acid sequence: CASSLVGTGEGRYEQYF. Filled out from reference TRBV5-1 and TRBJ2-7, the complete variable domain reads KAGVTQTPRYLIKTRGQQVTLSCSPISGHRSVSWYQQTPGQGLQFLFEYFSETQRNKGNFPGRFSGRQFSNSRSEMNVSTLELGDSALYLCASSLVGTGEGRYEQYFGPGTRLTVT.

The chain joins TRBV4-1 to TRBJ2-7, with a tentative D call TRBD2 (6 bases). This CDR3 has 16 amino acids. V lost 1 base, J lost 0 bases, and 13 bases lay in between. Germline V gene data show CDR1 as MGHRA and CDR2 as YSYEKL. CDR3 nucleotides: TGCGCCAGCAGCCAAGTTTTGGTAGCGGACTCCTACGAGCAGTACTTC. Its protein is CASSQVLVADSYEQYF.

The CDR3 loop reads CASSLDRIEAFF. CDR3 sequence (DNA): TGCGCCAGCAGCTTGGATAGAATAGAAGCTTTCTTT. This chain joins TRBV5-1 and TRBJ1-1; no firm D call. The length of the CDR3 is 12 residues. V was cut by 0 bases and J by 8 bases, with 8 bases left in between. Germline V gene sequence: CDR1 SGHRS, CDR2 YFSETQ.

V usage is TRBV5-6 and J usage is TRBJ2-7, with TRBD1 matching over 9 bases. This CDR3 is 15 amino acids long. The V gene's germline CDR1 is SGHDT and CDR2 YYEEEE. V lost 4 bases and J lost 1; bases outside the gene matches: 6. The CDR3 bases are TGTGCCAGCAGCCGGTTGGGACAGGGATCCTACGAGCAGTACTTC. Encoded protein: CASSRLGQGSYEQYF. The full variable domain, in which reference TRBV5-6 and TRBJ2-7 provide the parts outside the CDR3, is DAGVTQSPTHLIKTRGQQVTLRCSPKSGHDTVSWYQQALGQGPQFIFQYYEEEERQRGNFPDRFSGHQFPNYSSELNVNALLLGDSALYLCASSRLGQGSYEQYFGPGTRLTVT.

This chain joins TRBV6-1 and TRBJ1-5; no clear D. The ends were cut back, 6 bases at V and 11 bases at J, with 8 bases in the middle. Germline CDR1 MNHNS, CDR2 SASEGT. The CDR3 totals 10 residues. CDR3 bases: TGTGCCAGCAGCCGCCGGGCCCAGCATTTT. It specifies CASSRRAQHF.

In nucleotides, the CDR3 is TGTGCCAGCAGCGGACAGCAGAACACTGAAGCTTTCTTT. Its translation: CASSGQQNTEAFF. The chain carries TRBV6-1 and TRBJ1-1, with a possible D match to TRBD1 (6 bases). There are 13 residues in the CDR3. The V gene lost 6 bases and the J gene lost 1 base, with 9 bases spanning the gap. Per germline, CDR1 MNHNS and CDR2 SASEGT.

The chain uses TRBV9 and TRBJ1-2; TRBD1 agrees at 7 bases. V was clipped by 0 bases and J by 0 bases; unmatched bases: 11. CDR1 is SGDLS, CDR2 YYNGEE, per germline. The CDR3 has 18 amino acids. CDR3 sequence reads: CASSVAGLGDRANYGYTF. The CDR3 region has the DNA TGTGCCAGCAGCGTAGCTGGGTTAGGGGACAGAGCTAACTATGGCTACACCTTC.

The chain carries TRBV4-1 and TRBJ1-1, with a possible D match to TRBD1 (6 bases). CDR3 length: 16 residues. Germline loops: CDR1 MGHRA, CDR2 YSYEKL. The V end was cut by 1 base, the J end by 0 bases, with 12 bases between. This CDR3 reads CASSQAVDRMNTEAFF. In DNA form, the CDR3 reads TGCGCCAGCAGCCAAGCAGTTGACAGGATGAACACTGAAGCTTTCTTT.

V usage is TRBV5-1 and J usage is TRBJ2-3; tentatively, D is TRBD2 (6 bases). Trimming cost V 1 base and J 3 bases, with 9 bases left between them. The CDR3 spans 14 residues. CDR1 is SGHRS and CDR2 is YFSETQ in the germline V gene. This chain's CDR3 is CASSLLGGTDTQYF. CDR3 nucleotide sequence: TGCGCCAGCAGCTTGTTGGGGGGAACAGATACGCAGTATTTT.

The V and J genes are TRBV5-6 and TRBJ2-7; perhaps TRBD2 as D (5 bases). Germline V gives CDR1 SGHDT, CDR2 YYEEEE. The CDR3 contains 14 residues. Trimming left V 0 bases short and J 4 bases short, with 11 bases between. This chain's CDR3 is CASSLDGVRYEQYF. The CDR3 nucleotides read TGTGCCAGCAGCTTGGACGGGGTGCGTTACGAGCAGTACTTC.